This is a list of T cell receptor beta chains from one sample in a study. TCRdb itself ran the 5' RACE reads through MiXCR, one entry per CDR3 protein. The sample yields about 61,000 distinct CDR3 sequences, under 35% seen once. Sequencing used tumor-infiltrating naive CD4+ T cells sorted from the breast tumor. These receptors all stem from a female donor with breast cancer. Both conserved end residues are part of each CDR3. A D gene is named only where the DNA matches it firmly. Only part of the rows carry a size: once, few, many, or a class if the clone is expanded.

CDR3nt: TGTGCCAGCAGACCGGGACACGTGAACACTGAAGCTTTCTTT
CDR3aa: CASRPGHVNTEAFF
v_gene: TRBV9
j_gene: TRBJ1-1
d_gene: -
abundance: few

CDR3nt: TGTGCCAGCAGCGGGGTAGCGGGGGGAAGCACAGATACGCAGTATTTT
CDR3aa: CASSGVAGGSTDTQYF
v_gene: TRBV9
j_gene: TRBJ2-3
d_gene: TRBD2
abundance: -

CDR3nt: TGTGCCAGCAGTTCAAGGACACCTGACGGGGCCCAGTACTTC
CDR3aa: CASSSRTPDGAQYF
v_gene: TRBV12-3/TRBV12-4
j_gene: TRBJ2-5
d_gene: -
abundance: few

CDR3nt: TGTGCCAGCAGCTGGCGGGAGAGGGGTCGGAATGAGCAGTTCTTC
CDR3aa: CASSWRERGRNEQFF
v_gene: TRBV7-2
j_gene: TRBJ2-1
d_gene: TRBD2
abundance: many

CDR3nt: TGTGCCAGCAAAGACAGGGGCTATGGCTACACCTTC
CDR3aa: CASKDRGYGYTF
v_gene: TRBV2
j_gene: TRBJ1-2
d_gene: TRBD1
abundance: few

CDR3nt: TGCGCCAGCAGCTTGGGCGGTGAGGGGAGCACAGATACGCAGTATTTT
CDR3aa: CASSLGGEGSTDTQYF
v_gene: TRBV5-1
j_gene: TRBJ2-3
d_gene: -
abundance: medium-sized

CDR3nt: TGTGCCAGCAGCTTAGATGGGACAGGGCCTCAAGAGACCCAGTACTTC
CDR3aa: CASSLDGTGPQETQYF
v_gene: TRBV7-2
j_gene: TRBJ2-5
d_gene: TRBD1
abundance: -

CDR3nt: TGCAGTGCTAGAGTATCAGCGGGAGTGAACACCGGGGAGCTGTTTTTT
CDR3aa: CSARVSAGVNTGELFF
v_gene: TRBV20-1
j_gene: TRBJ2-2
d_gene: TRBD2
abundance: many

CDR3nt: TGCAGTGCTAGAGGACTAGCGGGGGCTTACAATGAGCAGTTCTTC
CDR3aa: CSARGLAGAYNEQFF
v_gene: TRBV20-1
j_gene: TRBJ2-1
d_gene: TRBD2
abundance: -

CDR3nt: TGTGCCAGCAGCTCTGGACAGTTCTCTGGAAACACCATATATTTT
CDR3aa: CASSSGQFSGNTIYF
v_gene: TRBV7-9
j_gene: TRBJ1-3
d_gene: -
abundance: -

CDR3nt: TGTGCCAGCAGCCGAGACGCAGGGGAGGGAAACATTCAGTACTTC
CDR3aa: CASSRDAGEGNIQYF
v_gene: TRBV3-1
j_gene: TRBJ2-4
d_gene: -
abundance: few

CDR3nt: TGCGCCAGCAGCCAGGGACCCGGGATCACAGATACGCAGTATTTT
CDR3aa: CASSQGPGITDTQYF
v_gene: TRBV4-3
j_gene: TRBJ2-3
d_gene: -
abundance: -

CDR3nt: TGCGCCAGCAGCCAAGGGACAGGGGTGGGCCAAGAGACCCAGTACTTC
CDR3aa: CASSQGTGVGQETQYF
v_gene: TRBV4-1
j_gene: TRBJ2-5
d_gene: TRBD1
abundance: -

CDR3nt: TGTGCCAGCATCCAGGCGGGAGGCACCTACGAGCAGTACTTC
CDR3aa: CASIQAGGTYEQYF
v_gene: TRBV4-2
j_gene: TRBJ2-7
d_gene: TRBD2
abundance: -

CDR3nt: TGTGCCAGCACCCGGGACAACACAGATACGCAGTATTTT
CDR3aa: CASTRDNTDTQYF
v_gene: TRBV19
j_gene: TRBJ2-3
d_gene: -
abundance: few

CDR3nt: TGTGCCAGCAGAACCGAGGGGGCGGATCAGCCCCAGCATTTT
CDR3aa: CASRTEGADQPQHF
v_gene: TRBV6-6
j_gene: TRBJ1-5
d_gene: TRBD1
abundance: many

CDR3nt: TGTGCCAGCAGCGTCATACAGGAGAACACCGGGGAGCTGCTTTTT
CDR3aa: CASSVIQENTGELLF
v_gene: TRBV9
j_gene: TRBJ2-2
d_gene: -
abundance: -

CDR3nt: TGTGCCAGCAGCCCCCTGGCAGGAAATAATTCACCCCTCCACTTT
CDR3aa: CASSPLAGNNSPLHF
v_gene: TRBV7-2
j_gene: TRBJ1-6
d_gene: -
abundance: many

CDR3nt: TGCAGCGCTGAAGGGGGTTCTGGAAACACCATATATTTT
CDR3aa: CSAEGGSGNTIYF
v_gene: TRBV29-1
j_gene: TRBJ1-3
d_gene: -
abundance: -

CDR3nt: TGCAGCGTTGATAGCGGGAGATTGTCAGATACGCAGTATTTT
CDR3aa: CSVDSGRLSDTQYF
v_gene: TRBV29-1
j_gene: TRBJ2-3
d_gene: TRBD2
abundance: -

CDR3nt: TGCAGTGCTAGAGAAGGGACAGGGAACACTGAAGCTTTCTTT
CDR3aa: CSAREGTGNTEAFF
v_gene: TRBV20-1
j_gene: TRBJ1-1
d_gene: TRBD1
abundance: few

CDR3nt: TGTGCCAGCCAAGGACGGAGGGCCGGGGAGCTGTTTTTT
CDR3aa: CASQGRRAGELFF
v_gene: TRBV12-3/TRBV12-4
j_gene: TRBJ2-2
d_gene: -
abundance: -

CDR3nt: TGCGCCAGCAGTGTAGAGACAGGGGTAGAGACCCAGTACTTC
CDR3aa: CASSVETGVETQYF
v_gene: TRBV10-2
j_gene: TRBJ2-5
d_gene: TRBD1
abundance: -

CDR3nt: TGTGCCACCAGCATGGGACGGAGCAATCAGCCCCAGCATTTT
CDR3aa: CATSMGRSNQPQHF
v_gene: TRBV15
j_gene: TRBJ1-5
d_gene: -
abundance: many

CDR3nt: TGTGCCAGCAGCAGTACAGGGGTCGGCACTGAAGCTTTCTTT
CDR3aa: CASSSTGVGTEAFF
v_gene: TRBV6-5
j_gene: TRBJ1-1
d_gene: TRBD1
abundance: few

CDR3nt: TGTGCCAGCAGTTTAGGACGAGCCCGCCATGAGCAGTTCTTC
CDR3aa: CASSLGRARHEQFF
v_gene: TRBV27
j_gene: TRBJ2-1
d_gene: -
abundance: -

CDR3nt: TGCGCCAGCACCCAAGAAGAGACCCAGTACTTC
CDR3aa: CASTQEETQYF
v_gene: TRBV5-1
j_gene: TRBJ2-5
d_gene: -
abundance: -

CDR3nt: TGTGCCAGCAGTTTCCGACACCACGAGCAGTACTTC
CDR3aa: CASSFRHHEQYF
v_gene: TRBV12-3/TRBV12-4
j_gene: TRBJ2-7
d_gene: -
abundance: -

CDR3nt: TGCAGCGCCAGATACCACGGGAGCGTCTCCTACGAGCAGTACTTC
CDR3aa: CSARYHGSVSYEQYF
v_gene: TRBV29-1
j_gene: TRBJ2-7
d_gene: -
abundance: few

CDR3nt: TGTGCCATCAGTGAGTCGGAGGGTTCTGGCTACACCTTC
CDR3aa: CAISESEGSGYTF
v_gene: TRBV10-3
j_gene: TRBJ1-2
d_gene: -
abundance: many

CDR3nt: TGCAGTGCTCCGACCGGGACTAGCAGGGCCGGGGAGCTGTTTTTT
CDR3aa: CSAPTGTSRAGELFF
v_gene: TRBV20-1
j_gene: TRBJ2-2
d_gene: TRBD2
abundance: few

CDR3nt: TGCAGTGCTAAAGATTACCTAGCGGGGTCCTACGAGCAGTACTTC
CDR3aa: CSAKDYLAGSYEQYF
v_gene: TRBV20-1
j_gene: TRBJ2-7
d_gene: TRBD2
abundance: few

CDR3nt: TGTGCCATCAGTGAGTCGAGCGGCGGGAGGCATCTTGGTGAGCAGTTCTTC
CDR3aa: CAISESSGGRHLGEQFF
v_gene: TRBV10-3
j_gene: TRBJ2-1
d_gene: TRBD2
abundance: few

CDR3nt: TGTGCCGGCAGTTTATCCAGGTCTTACACCGGGGAGCTGTTTTTT
CDR3aa: CAGSLSRSYTGELFF
v_gene: TRBV12-3/TRBV12-4
j_gene: TRBJ2-2
d_gene: -
abundance: -

CDR3nt: TGTGCCAGCAGCGAATGGACTAGCGGGCCTGATACGCAGTATTTT
CDR3aa: CASSEWTSGPDTQYF
v_gene: TRBV7-2
j_gene: TRBJ2-3
d_gene: TRBD2
abundance: few

CDR3nt: TGTGCCAGCCGCGACAGGGGGCTGACTGAAGCTTTCTTT
CDR3aa: CASRDRGLTEAFF
v_gene: TRBV6-1
j_gene: TRBJ1-1
d_gene: TRBD1
abundance: few

CDR3nt: TGTGCCAGCATCCCAGAGGGGCCGGGGGCTTATGGCTACACCTTC
CDR3aa: CASIPEGPGAYGYTF
v_gene: TRBV7-3
j_gene: TRBJ1-2
d_gene: -
abundance: few

CDR3nt: TGTGCCAGCAGGCGCCTCAGGGGGCCCTACGAGCAGTACTTC
CDR3aa: CASRRLRGPYEQYF
v_gene: TRBV11-2
j_gene: TRBJ2-7
d_gene: TRBD1
abundance: -

CDR3nt: TGTGCCAGCAGCTTTCAGGGCAGATCTAATGAAAAACTGTTTTTT
CDR3aa: CASSFQGRSNEKLFF
v_gene: TRBV7-9
j_gene: TRBJ1-4
d_gene: -
abundance: -

CDR3nt: TGTCTTTCGGGAGGGGGATTAGGGGAGACCCAGTACTTC
CDR3aa: CLSGGGLGETQYF
v_gene: TRBV28
j_gene: TRBJ2-5
d_gene: TRBD2
abundance: many

CDR3nt: TGCAGTGCTAAAGATAGGGGGCGGGGGCTTTCCTACGAGCAGTACTTC
CDR3aa: CSAKDRGRGLSYEQYF
v_gene: TRBV20-1
j_gene: TRBJ2-7
d_gene: -
abundance: few

CDR3nt: TGCGCCAGCAGCCGGTCAAGGTCAGCCTACGAGCAGTACTTC
CDR3aa: CASSRSRSAYEQYF
v_gene: TRBV4-3
j_gene: TRBJ2-7
d_gene: -
abundance: few

CDR3nt: TGTGCCAGCAGTGCCCTGAGTGTGGACGGGGAGCTGTTTTTT
CDR3aa: CASSALSVDGELFF
v_gene: TRBV9
j_gene: TRBJ2-2
d_gene: -
abundance: many

CDR3nt: TGTGCCTGGAGTCGTTTTTCACAGAGCAATGAGCAGTTCTTC
CDR3aa: CAWSRFSQSNEQFF
v_gene: TRBV30
j_gene: TRBJ2-1
d_gene: -
abundance: few

CDR3nt: TGCGCCAGCAGATCTACAGGGACTCCGGGAGAGACCCAGTACTTC
CDR3aa: CASRSTGTPGETQYF
v_gene: TRBV5-1
j_gene: TRBJ2-5
d_gene: -
abundance: few

CDR3nt: TGTGCCAGCAGTTACTCTAGCGGGAGGGCCTGGTACGAGCAGTACTTC
CDR3aa: CASSYSSGRAWYEQYF
v_gene: TRBV6-2/TRBV6-3
j_gene: TRBJ2-7
d_gene: TRBD2
abundance: -

CDR3nt: TGTGCCAGCATGTGGTCAGGTGGATCTCCTAAAGCTTTCTTT
CDR3aa: CASMWSGGSPKAFF
v_gene: TRBV6-1
j_gene: TRBJ1-1
d_gene: -
abundance: -

CDR3nt: TGTGCTAGCAGCTCCAATCCGGGACAGCCCCAGCATTTT
CDR3aa: CASSSNPGQPQHF
v_gene: TRBV7-7
j_gene: TRBJ1-5
d_gene: -
abundance: few

CDR3nt: TGCAGTGCAGAAACTATACTTCCCTATGGCTACACCTTC
CDR3aa: CSAETILPYGYTF
v_gene: TRBV20-1
j_gene: TRBJ1-2
d_gene: -
abundance: few

CDR3nt: TGCAGTGCCAAACAACAGAGTTCCACTTATAATTCACCCCTCCACTTT
CDR3aa: CSAKQQSSTYNSPLHF
v_gene: TRBV20-1
j_gene: TRBJ1-6
d_gene: -
abundance: -

CDR3nt: TGCGCCAGCAGCTTGGGGGCCGGGACGTCAATATCAGATACGCAGTATTTT
CDR3aa: CASSLGAGTSISDTQYF
v_gene: TRBV5-1
j_gene: TRBJ2-3
d_gene: -
abundance: few

CDR3nt: TGCGCCAGCAGCCAAGATCGCATAGCGTTCTATGGCTACATCTTC
CDR3aa: CASSQDRIAFYGYIF
v_gene: TRBV4-1
j_gene: TRBJ1-2
d_gene: -
abundance: -

CDR3nt: TGCAGTGCTAGGAGTTACCAAGAGACCCAGTACTTC
CDR3aa: CSARSYQETQYF
v_gene: TRBV20-1
j_gene: TRBJ2-5
d_gene: -
abundance: few

CDR3nt: TGTGCCAGCAGCCCCGAGGGGGCTCTGGATGAGCAGTTCTTC
CDR3aa: CASSPEGALDEQFF
v_gene: TRBV6-2/TRBV6-3
j_gene: TRBJ2-1
d_gene: TRBD1
abundance: -

CDR3nt: TGCGCCAGTTATAGGACAGGGGACACGAACACTGAAGCTTTCTTT
CDR3aa: CASYRTGDTNTEAFF
v_gene: TRBV5-1
j_gene: TRBJ1-1
d_gene: TRBD1
abundance: -